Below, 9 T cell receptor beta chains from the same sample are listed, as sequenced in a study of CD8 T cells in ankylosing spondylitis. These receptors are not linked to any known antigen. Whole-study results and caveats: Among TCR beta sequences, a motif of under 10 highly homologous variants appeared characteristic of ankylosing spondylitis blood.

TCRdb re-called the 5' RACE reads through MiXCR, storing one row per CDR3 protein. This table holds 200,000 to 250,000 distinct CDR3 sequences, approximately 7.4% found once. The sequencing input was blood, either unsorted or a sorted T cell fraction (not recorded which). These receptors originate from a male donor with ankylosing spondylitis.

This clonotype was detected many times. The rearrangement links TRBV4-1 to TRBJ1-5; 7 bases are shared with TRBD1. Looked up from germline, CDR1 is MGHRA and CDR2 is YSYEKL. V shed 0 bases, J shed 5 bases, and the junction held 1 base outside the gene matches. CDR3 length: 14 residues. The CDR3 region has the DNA TGCGCCAGCAGCCAAGACAGGGGGTATCAGCCCCAGCATTTT. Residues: CASSQDRGYQPQHF.

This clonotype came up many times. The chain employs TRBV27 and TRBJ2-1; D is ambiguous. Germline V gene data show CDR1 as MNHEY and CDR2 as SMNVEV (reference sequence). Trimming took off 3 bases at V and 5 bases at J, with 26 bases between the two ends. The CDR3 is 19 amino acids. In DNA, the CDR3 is TGTGCCAGCAGTTTGGAAGGACCTATCGTTCCCACTGGGGACAATGAGCAGTTCTTC. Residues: CASSLEGPIVPTGDNEQFF.

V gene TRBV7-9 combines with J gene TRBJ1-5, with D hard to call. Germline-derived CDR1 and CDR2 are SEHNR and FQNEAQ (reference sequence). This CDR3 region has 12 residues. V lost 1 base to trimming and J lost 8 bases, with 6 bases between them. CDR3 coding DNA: TGTGCCAGCAGCTTAGGGTCTGAGCCCCAGCATTTT. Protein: CASSLGSEPQHF.

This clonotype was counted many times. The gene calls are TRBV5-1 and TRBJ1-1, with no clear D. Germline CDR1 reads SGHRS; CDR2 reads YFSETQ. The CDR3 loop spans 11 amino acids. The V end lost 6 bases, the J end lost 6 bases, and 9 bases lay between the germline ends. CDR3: CASKDAAEAFF. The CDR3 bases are TGCGCCAGCAAGGACGCCGCTGAAGCTTTCTTT.

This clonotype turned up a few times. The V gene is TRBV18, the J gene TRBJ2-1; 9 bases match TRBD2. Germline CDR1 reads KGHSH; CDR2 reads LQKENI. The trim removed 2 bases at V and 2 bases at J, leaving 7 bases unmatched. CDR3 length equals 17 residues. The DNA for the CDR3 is TGTGCCAGCTCACCAAGAAGCGGGGGGCCCCCCTACAATGAGCAGTTCTTC. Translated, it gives CASSPRSGGPPYNEQFF.

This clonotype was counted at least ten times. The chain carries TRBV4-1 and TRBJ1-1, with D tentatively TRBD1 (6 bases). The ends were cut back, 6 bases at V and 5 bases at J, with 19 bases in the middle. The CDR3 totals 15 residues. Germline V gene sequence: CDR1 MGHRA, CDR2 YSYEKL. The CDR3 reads CASSRHHGQGTEAFF. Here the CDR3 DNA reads TGCGCCAGCAGTCGGCACCACGGCCAGGGGACTGAAGCTTTCTTT.

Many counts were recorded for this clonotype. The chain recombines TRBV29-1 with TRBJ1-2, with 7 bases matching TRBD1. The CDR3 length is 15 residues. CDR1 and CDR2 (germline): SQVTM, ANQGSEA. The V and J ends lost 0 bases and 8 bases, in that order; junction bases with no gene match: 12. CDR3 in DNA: TGCAGCGTTGAAGATCGACAGGGTCCCTTTCTCGGCTACACCTTC. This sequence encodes CSVEDRQGPFLGYTF.

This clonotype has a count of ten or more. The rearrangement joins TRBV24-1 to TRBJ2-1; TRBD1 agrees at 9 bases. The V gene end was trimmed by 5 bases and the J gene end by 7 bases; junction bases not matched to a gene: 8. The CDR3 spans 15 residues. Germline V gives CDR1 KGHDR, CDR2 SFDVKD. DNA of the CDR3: TGTGCCACCAGTGGGCGGGACAGGGAGTGGAATGAGCAGTTCTTC. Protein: CATSGRDREWNEQFF.

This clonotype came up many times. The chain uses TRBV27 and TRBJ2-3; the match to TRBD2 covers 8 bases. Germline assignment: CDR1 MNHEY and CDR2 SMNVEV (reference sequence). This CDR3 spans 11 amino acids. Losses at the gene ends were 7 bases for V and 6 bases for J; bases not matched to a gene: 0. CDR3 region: CASTGGDTQYF. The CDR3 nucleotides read TGTGCCAGCACGGGGGGGGATACGCAGTATTTT.